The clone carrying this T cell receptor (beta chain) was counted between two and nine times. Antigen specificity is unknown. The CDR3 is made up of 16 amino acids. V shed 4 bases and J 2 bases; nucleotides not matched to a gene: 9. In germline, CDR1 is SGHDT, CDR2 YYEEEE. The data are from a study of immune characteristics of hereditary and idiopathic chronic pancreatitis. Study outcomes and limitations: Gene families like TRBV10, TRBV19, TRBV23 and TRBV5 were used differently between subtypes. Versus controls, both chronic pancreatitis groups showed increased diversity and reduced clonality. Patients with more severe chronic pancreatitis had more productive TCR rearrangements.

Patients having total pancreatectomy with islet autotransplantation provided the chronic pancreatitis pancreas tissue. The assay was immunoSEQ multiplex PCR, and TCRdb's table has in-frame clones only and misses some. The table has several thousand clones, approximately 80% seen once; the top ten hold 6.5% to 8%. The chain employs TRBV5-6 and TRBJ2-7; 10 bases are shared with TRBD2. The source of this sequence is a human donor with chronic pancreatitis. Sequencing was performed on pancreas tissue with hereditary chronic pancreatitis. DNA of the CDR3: TGTGCCAGCAGCCCCTATCCTAGCGGGGGTACCTACGAGCAGTACTTC. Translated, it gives CASSPYPSGGTYEQYF.